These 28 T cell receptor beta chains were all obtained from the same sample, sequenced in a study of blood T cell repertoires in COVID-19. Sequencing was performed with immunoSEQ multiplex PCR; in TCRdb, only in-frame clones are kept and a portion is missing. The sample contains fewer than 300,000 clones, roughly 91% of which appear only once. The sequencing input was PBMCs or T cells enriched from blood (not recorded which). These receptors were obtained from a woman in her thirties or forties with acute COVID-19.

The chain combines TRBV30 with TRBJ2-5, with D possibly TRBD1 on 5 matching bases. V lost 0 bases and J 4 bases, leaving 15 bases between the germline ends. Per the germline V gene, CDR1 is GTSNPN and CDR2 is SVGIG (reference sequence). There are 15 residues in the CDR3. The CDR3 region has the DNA TGTGCCTGGAGTGTAAGGGCTAGGGGCGTAGAGACCCAGTACTTC. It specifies CAWSVRARGVETQYF.

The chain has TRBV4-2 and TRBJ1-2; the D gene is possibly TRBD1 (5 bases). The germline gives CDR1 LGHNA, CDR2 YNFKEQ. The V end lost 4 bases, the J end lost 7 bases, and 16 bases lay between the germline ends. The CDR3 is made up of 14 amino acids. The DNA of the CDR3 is TGTGCCAGCAGCCCCGGGACGGGGGAAGTTGGCTACACCTTC. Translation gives CASSPGTGEVGYTF.

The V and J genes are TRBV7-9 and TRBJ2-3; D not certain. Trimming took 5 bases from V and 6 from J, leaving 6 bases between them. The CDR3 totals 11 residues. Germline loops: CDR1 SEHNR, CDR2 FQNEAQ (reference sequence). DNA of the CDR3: TGTGCCAGCAGCCCGTTGGATACGCAGTATTTT. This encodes CASSPLDTQYF.

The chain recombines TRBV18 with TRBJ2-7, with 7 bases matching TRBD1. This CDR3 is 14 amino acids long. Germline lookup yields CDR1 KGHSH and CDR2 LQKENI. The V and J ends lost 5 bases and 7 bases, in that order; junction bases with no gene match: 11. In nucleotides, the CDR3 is TGTGCCAGCTCAACAGGGACAGCTTATGGGGAGCAGTACTTC. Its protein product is CASSTGTAYGEQYF.

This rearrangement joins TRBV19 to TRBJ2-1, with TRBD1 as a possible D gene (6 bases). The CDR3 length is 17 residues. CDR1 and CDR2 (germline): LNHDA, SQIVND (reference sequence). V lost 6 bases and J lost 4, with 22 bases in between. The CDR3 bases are TGTGCCAGTAGGGGGGCCTTAGGGGACCCCTTATACAATGAGCAGTTCTTC. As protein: CASRGALGDPLYNEQFF. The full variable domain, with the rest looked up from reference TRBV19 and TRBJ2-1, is DGGITQSPKYLFRKEGQNVTLSCEQNLNHDAMYWYRQDPGQGLRLIYYSQIVNDFQKGDIAEGYSVSREKKESFPLTVTSAQKNPTAFYLCASRGALGDPLYNEQFFGPGTRLTVL.

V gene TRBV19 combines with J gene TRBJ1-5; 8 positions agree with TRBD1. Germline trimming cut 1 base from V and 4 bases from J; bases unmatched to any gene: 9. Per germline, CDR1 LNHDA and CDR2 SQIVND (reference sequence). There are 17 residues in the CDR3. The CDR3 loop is CASSIAGGSRWNQPQHF. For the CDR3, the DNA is TGTGCCAGTAGTATAGCAGGGGGCAGTCGCTGGAATCAGCCCCAGCATTTT.

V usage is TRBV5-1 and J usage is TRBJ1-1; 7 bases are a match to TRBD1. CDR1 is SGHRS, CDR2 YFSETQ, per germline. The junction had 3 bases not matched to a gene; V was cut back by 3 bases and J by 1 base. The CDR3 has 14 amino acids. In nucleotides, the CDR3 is TGCGCCAGCAGCTGGGACAGCCAGAACACTGAAGCTTTCTTT. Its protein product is CASSWDSQNTEAFF.

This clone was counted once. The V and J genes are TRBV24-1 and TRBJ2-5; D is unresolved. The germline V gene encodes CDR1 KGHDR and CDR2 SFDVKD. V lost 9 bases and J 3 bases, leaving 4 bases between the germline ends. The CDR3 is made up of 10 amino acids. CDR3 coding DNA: TGTGCCACCCTTAAAGAGACCCAGTACTTC. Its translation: CATLKETQYF.

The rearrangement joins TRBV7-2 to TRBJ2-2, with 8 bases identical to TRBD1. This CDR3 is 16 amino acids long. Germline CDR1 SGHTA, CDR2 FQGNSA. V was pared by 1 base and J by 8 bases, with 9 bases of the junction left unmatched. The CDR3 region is CASSLVAGRGPGELFF. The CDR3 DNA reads TGTGCCAGCAGCTTAGTTGCTGGCAGGGGGCCTGGGGAGCTGTTTTTT.

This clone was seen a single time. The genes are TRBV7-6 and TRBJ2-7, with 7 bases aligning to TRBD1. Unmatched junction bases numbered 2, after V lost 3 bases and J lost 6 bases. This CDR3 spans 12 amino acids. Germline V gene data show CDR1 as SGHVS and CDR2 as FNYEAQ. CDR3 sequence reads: CASSLTGPEQYF. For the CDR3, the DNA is TGTGCCAGCAGCTTGACAGGGCCCGAGCAGTACTTC.

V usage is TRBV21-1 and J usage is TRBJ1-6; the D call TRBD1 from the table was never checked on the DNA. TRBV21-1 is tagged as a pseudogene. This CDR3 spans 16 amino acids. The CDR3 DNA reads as TGTGCCAGCGGCAAGGGGGACAGGCGATTTAATTCACCCCTCCACTTT. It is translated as CASGKGDRRFNSPLHF.

The CDR3 region has the DNA TGTGCCAGCAGAGGACAGGGGAGGTACGAGCAGTACTTC. Protein sequence: CASRGQGRYEQYF. The rearrangement uses TRBV2 and TRBJ2-7; 9 nucleotides match TRBD1. Trimming took 6 bases from V and 4 from J; bases not matched to a gene: 4. Per germline, CDR1 SNHLY and CDR2 FYNNEI. This CDR3 is built from 13 residues.

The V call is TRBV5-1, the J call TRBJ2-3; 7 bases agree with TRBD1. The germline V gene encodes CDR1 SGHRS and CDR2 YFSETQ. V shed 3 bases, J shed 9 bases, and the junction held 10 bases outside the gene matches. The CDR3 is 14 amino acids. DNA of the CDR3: TGCGCCAGCAGCTCGACAGGGACGGCCGACACGCAGTATTTT. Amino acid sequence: CASSSTGTADTQYF.

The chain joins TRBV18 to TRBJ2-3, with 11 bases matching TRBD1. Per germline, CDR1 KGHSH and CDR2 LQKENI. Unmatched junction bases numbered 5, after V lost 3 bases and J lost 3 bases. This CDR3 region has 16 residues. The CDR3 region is CASSPPGQGATDTQYF. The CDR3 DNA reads TGTGCCAGCTCACCCCCCGGACAGGGGGCAACAGATACGCAGTATTTT.

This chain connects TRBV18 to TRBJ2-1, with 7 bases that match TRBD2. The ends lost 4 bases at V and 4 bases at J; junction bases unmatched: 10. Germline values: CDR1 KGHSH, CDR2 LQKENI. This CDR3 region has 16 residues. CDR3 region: CASSQSLGLVYNEQFF. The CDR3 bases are TGTGCCAGCTCACAATCTCTAGGACTAGTGTACAATGAGCAGTTCTTC.

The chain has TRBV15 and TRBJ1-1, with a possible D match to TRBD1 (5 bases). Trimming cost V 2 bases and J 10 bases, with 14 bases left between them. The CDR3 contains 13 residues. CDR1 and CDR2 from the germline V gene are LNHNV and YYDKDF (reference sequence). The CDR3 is CATSRPPGGTAFF. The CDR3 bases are TGTGCCACCAGCAGACCTCCAGGAGGGACAGCTTTCTTT.

The CDR3 bases are TGTGCCAGCAGCCCAAGGACAGGGACGAACACAGATACGCAGTATTTT. Its translation: CASSPRTGTNTDTQYF. The chain is built from TRBV7-9 and TRBJ2-3, with 8 nucleotides matching TRBD1. Germline V gene lookup returns CDR1 SEHNR and CDR2 FQNEAQ (reference sequence). The junction had 9 bases not matched to a gene; V was cut back by 5 bases and J by 2 bases. This CDR3 contains 16 residues.

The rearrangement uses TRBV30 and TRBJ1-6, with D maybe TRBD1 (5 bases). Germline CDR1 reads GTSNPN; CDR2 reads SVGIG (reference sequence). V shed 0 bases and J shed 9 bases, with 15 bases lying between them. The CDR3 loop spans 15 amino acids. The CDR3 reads CAWSVLGGAASPLHF. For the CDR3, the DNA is TGTGCCTGGAGTGTACTGGGCGGGGCGGCTTCACCCCTCCACTTT.

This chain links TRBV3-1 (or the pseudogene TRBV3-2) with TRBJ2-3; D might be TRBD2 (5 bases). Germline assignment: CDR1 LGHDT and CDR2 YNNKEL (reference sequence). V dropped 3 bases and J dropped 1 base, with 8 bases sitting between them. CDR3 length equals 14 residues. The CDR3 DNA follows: TGTGCCAGCAGCCAGGCGAGGGGCACAGATACGCAGTATTTT. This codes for CASSQARGTDTQYF.

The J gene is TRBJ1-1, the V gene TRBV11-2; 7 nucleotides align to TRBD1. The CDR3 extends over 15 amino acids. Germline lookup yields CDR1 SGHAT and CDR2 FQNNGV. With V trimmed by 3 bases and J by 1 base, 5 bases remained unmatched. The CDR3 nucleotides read TGTGCCAGCAGCTTCAGGACAGGCGCGAACACTGAAGCTTTCTTT. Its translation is CASSFRTGANTEAFF. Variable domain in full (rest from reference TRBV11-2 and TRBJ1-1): EAGVAQSPRYKIIEKRQSVAFWCNPISGHATLYWYQQILGQGPKLLIQFQNNGVVDDSQLPKDRFSAERLKGVDSTLKIQPAKLEDSAVYLCASSFRTGANTEAFFGQGTRLTVV.

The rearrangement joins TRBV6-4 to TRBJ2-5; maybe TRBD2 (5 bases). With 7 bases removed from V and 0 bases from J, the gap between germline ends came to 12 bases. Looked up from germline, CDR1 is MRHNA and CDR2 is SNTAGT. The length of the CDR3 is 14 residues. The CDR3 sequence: CASIPRGYQETQYF. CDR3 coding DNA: TGTGCCAGCATCCCACGGGGATACCAAGAGACCCAGTACTTC.

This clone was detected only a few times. CDR3 protein: CASRASYNEQFF. CDR3 sequence (DNA): TGTGCCAGCAGGGCTTCCTACAATGAGCAGTTCTTC. The rearrangement links TRBV6-5 to TRBJ2-1; D unclear. This CDR3 region has 12 residues. Looked up from germline, CDR1 is MNHEY and CDR2 is SVGAGI. V lost 6 bases, J lost 1 base, and 4 bases lay in between.

The DNA for the CDR3 is TGCAGCGCGCGTAGAGGGAGGGACCCTCGCCACGGGACCGGGGAGCTGTTTTTT. This gives the protein CSARRGRDPRHGTGELFF. This chain joins TRBV29-1 and TRBJ2-2; 7 bases match TRBD2. J was trimmed by 5 bases and V by 7 bases; bases with no gene match: 22. The germline V gene encodes CDR1 SQVTM and CDR2 ANQGSEA. The CDR3 is 18 amino acids.

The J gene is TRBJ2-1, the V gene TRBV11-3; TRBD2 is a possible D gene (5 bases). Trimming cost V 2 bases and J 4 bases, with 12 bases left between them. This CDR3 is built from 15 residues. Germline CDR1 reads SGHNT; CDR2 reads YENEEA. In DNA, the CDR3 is TGTGCCAGCAGCTTAAGCGGAGGCGGGTACAATGAGCAGTTCTTC. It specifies CASSLSGGGYNEQFF.

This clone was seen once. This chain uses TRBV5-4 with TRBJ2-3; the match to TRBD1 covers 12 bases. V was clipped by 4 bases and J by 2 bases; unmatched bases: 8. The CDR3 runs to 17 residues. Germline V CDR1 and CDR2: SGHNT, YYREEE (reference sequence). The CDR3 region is CASSGGQGARATDTQYF. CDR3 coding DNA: TGTGCCAGCAGCGGGGGACAGGGGGCGCGGGCCACAGATACGCAGTATTTT.

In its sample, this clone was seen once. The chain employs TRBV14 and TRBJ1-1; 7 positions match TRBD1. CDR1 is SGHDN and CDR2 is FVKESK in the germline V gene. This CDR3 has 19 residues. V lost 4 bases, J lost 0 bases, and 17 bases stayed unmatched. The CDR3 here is CASSLQGPQDRKLNTEAFF. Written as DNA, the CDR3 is TGTGCCAGCAGCCTGCAGGGGCCTCAGGACAGGAAACTGAACACTGAAGCTTTCTTT. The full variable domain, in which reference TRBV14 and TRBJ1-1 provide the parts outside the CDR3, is EAGVTQFPSHSVIEKGQTVTLRCDPISGHDNLYWYRRVMGKEIKFLLHFVKESKQDESGMPNNRFLAERTGGTYSTLKVQPAELEDSGVYFCASSLQGPQDRKLNTEAFFGQGTRLTVV.

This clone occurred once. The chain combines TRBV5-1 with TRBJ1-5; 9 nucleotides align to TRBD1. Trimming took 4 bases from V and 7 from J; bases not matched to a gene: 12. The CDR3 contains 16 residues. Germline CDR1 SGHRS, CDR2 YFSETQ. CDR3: CASSEGLQGASQPQHF. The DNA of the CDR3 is TGCGCCAGCAGCGAAGGATTACAGGGGGCGAGCCAGCCCCAGCATTTT. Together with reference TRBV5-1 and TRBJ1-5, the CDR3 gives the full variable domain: KAGVTQTPRYLIKTRGQQVTLSCSPISGHRSVSWYQQTPGQGLQFLFEYFSETQRNKGNFPGRFSGRQFSNSRSEMNVSTLELGDSALYLCASSEGLQGASQPQHFGDGTRLSIL.

The CDR3 protein is CASSLEGDTGELFF. The CDR3 DNA sequence: TGTGCCAGCAGCTTGGAGGGGGACACCGGGGAGCTGTTTTTT. The genes are TRBV5-4 and TRBJ2-2, with D possibly being TRBD1 (6 bases). CDR1 is SGHNT, CDR2 YYREEE, per germline (reference sequence). The CDR3 is 14 amino acids. V was clipped by 0 bases and J by 3 bases, with 6 bases between them.